This entry lists 2 T cell receptor beta chains sequenced from one sample in a study of blood T cells in healthy people across ages. The second PCR ran roughly 6 to 11 cycles with a sample-barcoded 5' primer and J-beta primers. TCRdb itself ran the 5' RACE reads through MiXCR, one entry per CDR3 protein. The table includes about 640,000 distinct CDR3 sequences, roughly 50% detected once. The specimen sequenced was blood. These receptors were taken from a man aged 55 to 70 in good health.

The rearrangement uses TRBV28 and TRBJ2-5; 10 bases agree with TRBD2. This CDR3 is 17 amino acids long. After removal of 2 bases from V and 5 bases from J, the junction contained 11 bases not matched to a gene. Germline loops: CDR1 MDHEN, CDR2 SYDVKM. The CDR3: CASSLGVAGGAVETQYF. Written as DNA, the CDR3 is TGTGCCAGCAGTTTAGGGGTAGCGGGGGGAGCGGTGGAGACCCAGTACTTC.

The chain links TRBV15 to TRBJ2-7, with TRBD2 as a possible D gene (5 bases). The J call may be incorrect, as the DNA end agrees better with TRBJ2-5. The CDR3 extends over 12 amino acids. Germline loops: CDR1 LNHNV, CDR2 YYDKDF (reference sequence). The CDR3 loop reads CATSEWRETQYF. The CDR3 nucleotides are TGTGCCACCAGCGAATGGAGGGAGACCCAGTACTTC.